A single sample gave rise to the 32 T cell receptor beta chains below, sequenced in a study of response to subunit inactivated influenza vaccine. MiXCR was run by TCRdb on the RT-PCR reads, yielding one entry per CDR3 protein. The data contain fewer than 800,000 distinct CDR3 sequences, about a sixth of them seen just once; the ten biggest clones take up 9.5% to 13%. Sequenced here: PBMCs from blood, sampled approximately 12 days after vaccination. The receptors derive from a man between 50 and 59 years old who received an inactivated influenza vaccine.

V gene TRBV3-1 combines with J gene TRBJ2-7; 9 bases are shared with TRBD1. CDR1 and CDR2 from the germline V gene are LGHDT and YNNKEL (reference sequence). There are 13 residues in the CDR3. Trimming took 10 bases from V and 2 from J; bases not matched to a gene: 6. The CDR3 loop is CAKDRDRAYEQYF. The CDR3 DNA is TGTGCCAAAGACCGGGACAGGGCCTACGAGCAGTACTTC.

This clonotype was seen only a few times. V gene TRBV7-2 combines with J gene TRBJ1-2, with a weak D call TRBD1 (5 bases). The V end lost 1 base, the J end lost 6 bases, and 15 bases lay between the germline ends. Per germline, CDR1 SGHTA and CDR2 FQGNSA. The CDR3 is made up of 15 amino acids. CDR3 region: CASSLDWRGGDGYTF. The CDR3 region has the DNA TGTGCCAGCAGCTTAGATTGGAGGGGAGGTGATGGCTACACCTTC.

A few counts support this clonotype. The gene calls are TRBV5-1 and TRBJ2-4, with no clear D. This CDR3 has 12 amino acids. With 0 bases removed from V and 10 bases from J, the gap between germline ends came to 8 bases. Germline CDR1 SGHRS, CDR2 YFSETQ. The CDR3 nucleotides read TGCGCCAGCAGCTTGGAACACGGGATTCAGTACTTC. Amino acid sequence: CASSLEHGIQYF.

V and J are TRBV10-3 and TRBJ2-7, with 9 bases matching TRBD1. Germline CDR1 is ENHRY and CDR2 is SYGVKD. There are 17 residues in the CDR3. V shed 0 bases and J 1 base; nucleotides not matched to a gene: 7. CDR3 sequence (DNA): TGTGCCATCAGTGAGTCCGGACAGGGGTGGGCTTCCTACGAGCAGTACTTC. This sequence encodes CAISESGQGWASYEQYF.

The CDR3, as DNA: TGTGCCAGCACCCAAATGGGAGGTCAGCCCCAGCATTTT. It translates to CASTQMGGQPQHF. The chain has TRBV28 and TRBJ1-5; D remains ambiguous. Germline V gene lookup returns CDR1 MDHEN and CDR2 SYDVKM. Between the trimmed V and J ends, which lost 7 bases and 6 bases, there was a span of 13 bases. The CDR3 sequence is 13 residues long.

The gene calls are TRBV2 and TRBJ1-6; the match to TRBD1 covers 9 bases. The CDR3 is 14 amino acids. Germline values: CDR1 SNHLY, CDR2 FYNNEI. V lost 8 bases and J lost 4; bases outside the gene matches: 3. DNA of the CDR3: TGTGCCAGCTCCGGGACAGGGTATAATTCACCCCTCCACTTT. This sequence encodes CASSGTGYNSPLHF. Using reference TRBV2 and TRBJ1-6 for the parts outside the CDR3, the full variable domain is EPEVTQTPSHQVTQMGQEVILRCVPISNHLYFYWYRQILGQKVEFLVSFYNNEISEKSEIFDDQFSVERPDGSNFTLKIRSTKLEDSAMYFCASSGTGYNSPLHFGNGTRLTVT.

The J gene is TRBJ2-1, the V gene TRBV7-9; D is unclear. CDR1 is SEHNR and CDR2 is FQNEAQ in the germline V gene (reference sequence). With 7 bases removed from V and 4 bases from J, the gap between germline ends came to 17 bases. The CDR3 is 15 amino acids. CDR3 loop: CASNKKLDGYNEQFF. Here the CDR3 DNA reads TGTGCCAGCAACAAAAAGTTGGACGGGTACAATGAGCAGTTCTTC.

The chain is built from TRBV12-3 or TRBV12-4 and TRBJ2-7, with TRBD1 identical over 8 bases. After removal of 5 bases from V and 7 bases from J, the junction contained 10 bases not matched to a gene. CDR3 length: 14 residues. CDR3 amino acids: CASSRRQGFLEQYF. The CDR3 nucleotides are TGTGCCAGCAGTCGTAGACAGGGGTTCTTGGAGCAGTACTTC.

This clonotype was picked up a small number of times. In DNA, the CDR3 is TGTGCCTGGAGTAGACGACAGGCGCTTAACTATGGCTACACCTTC. Its protein product is CAWSRRQALNYGYTF. V and J are TRBV30 and TRBJ1-2; a possible D gene is TRBD1 (6 bases). The CDR3 is 15 amino acids. Germline V gives CDR1 GTSNPN, CDR2 SVGIG (reference sequence). Between the trimmed V and J ends, which lost 2 bases and 1 base, there was a span of 14 bases.

The chain combines TRBV9 with TRBJ2-3; D is tentatively TRBD1 or TRBD2 (5 bases each). Trimming removed 3 bases at V and 4 bases at J, with 21 bases between. This CDR3 spans 17 amino acids. CDR1 and CDR2 from the germline V gene are SGDLS and YYNGEE. CDR3 protein: CASSAPEDRGEPDTQYF. CDR3 bases: TGTGCCAGCAGCGCCCCGGAGGACCGAGGGGAACCAGATACGCAGTATTTT.

This clonotype has a count of ten or more. The chain couples TRBV5-5 to TRBJ1-2; D not certain. The V gene lost 7 bases and the J gene lost 2 bases, with 6 bases spanning the gap. CDR1 is SGHKS and CDR2 is YYEKEE in the germline V gene (reference sequence). The CDR3 spans 11 residues. The CDR3 spells CASGGNYGYTF. As DNA, the CDR3 is TGTGCCAGCGGCGGAAACTATGGCTACACCTTC.

The chain has TRBV18 and TRBJ2-6, with D perhaps being TRBD1 or TRBD2 (5 bases each). The CDR3 covers 17 residues. V was trimmed by 0 bases and J by 0 bases, leaving 9 bases between them. Looked up from germline, CDR1 is KGHSH and CDR2 is LQKENI. In nucleotides, the CDR3 is TGTGCCAGCTCACCACCGAGGGACGGCTCTGGGGCCAACGTCCTGACTTTC. Amino acids: CASSPPRDGSGANVLTF.

The sample holds one count of this clonotype. One junction end disagrees with the germline gene, perhaps due to a read error. The chain links TRBV6-2 or TRBV6-3 to TRBJ2-1; TRBD2 matches 10 bases. Germline V lookup: CDR1 MNHEY, CDR2 SVGEGT. CDR3 size: 17 residues. CDR3 protein: CASTYSSSGRDFNEQFF. The CDR3 bases are TGTGCCAGCACTTACTCCTCCAGCGGGAGGGATTTCAATGAGCAGTTCTTC.

Many counts were recorded for this clonotype. This chain joins TRBV20-1 and TRBJ1-1; D gene unclear. Per the germline V gene, CDR1 is DFQATT and CDR2 is SNEGSKA (reference sequence). CDR3 length: 12 residues. Trimming shortened V by 5 bases and J by 4 bases, and 11 bases separated the two germline ends. The CDR3 reads CSAPQWGTEAFF. The CDR3 coding sequence is TGCAGTGCTCCACAGTGGGGCACTGAAGCTTTCTTT.

A few counts support this clonotype. This rearrangement joins TRBV4-2 to TRBJ2-1; D perhaps matches TRBD2 (6 bases). This CDR3 is built from 16 residues. CDR1 is LGHNA, CDR2 YNFKEQ, per germline. Trimming took off 0 bases at V and 3 bases at J, with 12 bases between the two ends. Written as DNA, the CDR3 is TGTGCCAGCAGCCAAGATCCGGGAGCGGTCTACAATGAGCAGTTCTTC. Its protein product is CASSQDPGAVYNEQFF.

The chain joins TRBV15 to TRBJ2-3; either TRBD1 or TRBD2 may supply D (5 bases each). Trimming removed 0 bases from V and 3 bases from J, with 13 bases in between. Germline assignment: CDR1 LNHNV and CDR2 YYDKDF (reference sequence). The CDR3 runs to 16 residues. The CDR3 is CATSREGDGPTDTQYF. CDR3 DNA sequence: TGTGCCACCAGCAGAGAGGGGGATGGCCCTACAGATACGCAGTATTTT.

V and J are TRBV7-2 and TRBJ2-3, with TRBD2 identical over 11 bases. Germline-derived CDR1 and CDR2 are SGHTA and FQGNSA. The CDR3 spans 15 residues. V lost 4 bases, J lost 6 bases, and 6 bases stayed unmatched. The CDR3 is CASSSQTSGTDTQYF. The CDR3 DNA is TGTGCCAGCAGCTCCCAGACTAGCGGGACCGATACGCAGTATTTT. The full variable domain, with the rest looked up from reference TRBV7-2 and TRBJ2-3, is GAGVSQSPSNKVTEKGKDVELRCDPISGHTALYWYRQSLGQGLEFLIYFQGNSAPDKSGLPSDRFSAERTGGSVSTLTIQRTQQEDSAVYLCASSSQTSGTDTQYFGPGTRLTVL.

The chain couples TRBV10-1 to TRBJ2-5; D is ambiguous. The CDR3 length is 15 residues. Germline values: CDR1 WNHNN, CDR2 SYGVQD (reference sequence). V shed 0 bases and J shed 0 bases, with 8 bases lying between them. The CDR3 sequence: CASSESLGYQETQYF. The CDR3 DNA sequence: TGCGCCAGCAGTGAGTCTCTGGGGTACCAAGAGACCCAGTACTTC.

This clonotype was observed a few times. V usage is TRBV28 and J usage is TRBJ1-2; the D is unclear. The germline V gene encodes CDR1 MDHEN and CDR2 SYDVKM. The CDR3 loop spans 15 amino acids. V lost 3 bases, J lost 4 bases, and 15 bases lay in between. The CDR3 region is CASSFITAGFYGYTF. CDR3 bases: TGTGCCAGCAGTTTTATCACAGCCGGTTTCTATGGCTACACCTTC.

The gene calls are TRBV7-6 and TRBJ2-2; D might be TRBD2 (6 bases). CDR3 length: 14 residues. The germline gives CDR1 SGHVS, CDR2 FNYEAQ. V shed 5 bases and J shed 6 bases, with 13 bases lying between them. In nucleotides, the CDR3 is TGTGCCAGCAGCGTGGGTACTAGCCCCGGGGAGCTGTTTTTT. This gives the protein CASSVGTSPGELFF.

Many counts were recorded for this clonotype. The rearrangement links TRBV29-1 to TRBJ2-1; D possibly corresponds to TRBD2 (5 bases). The CDR3 is 13 residues long. The germline V gene encodes CDR1 SQVTM and CDR2 ANQGSEA. Between the trimmed V and J ends, which lost 4 bases and 3 bases, there was a span of 10 bases. The CDR3 reads CSVGGLGYNEQFF. The DNA of the CDR3 is TGCAGCGTTGGAGGACTTGGCTACAATGAGCAGTTCTTC.

CDR3 sequence: CATGTSGDTQYF. CDR3 sequence (DNA): TGCGCCACCGGGACTAGCGGAGATACGCAGTATTTT. The V call is TRBV10-2, the J call TRBJ2-3; 11 bases are shared with TRBD2. The CDR3 is 12 amino acids. V lost 10 bases to trimming and J lost 5 bases; unmatched junction nucleotides: 2. Germline loops: CDR1 WSHSY, CDR2 SAAADI.

The chain has TRBV20-1 and TRBJ2-5, with D perhaps matching TRBD1 or TRBD2 (6 bases each). CDR3 length: 14 residues. V lost 6 bases and J lost 3, with 17 bases in between. Germline CDR1 DFQATT, CDR2 SNEGSKA (reference sequence). This chain's CDR3 is CSATQPGAKETQYF. The CDR3 coding sequence is TGCAGTGCCACCCAGCCGGGGGCCAAAGAGACCCAGTACTTC.

At least ten counts were recorded for this clonotype. The J gene is TRBJ1-1, the V gene TRBV4-3, with a weak D call TRBD1 (5 bases). There are 14 residues in the CDR3. V was shortened by 1 base and J by 6 bases, with 12 bases between the two germline ends. CDR1 and CDR2 (germline): LGHNA, YSLEER. CDR3 sequence reads: CASSQGTGTAEAFF. DNA of the CDR3: TGCGCCAGCAGCCAAGGGACGGGGACGGCTGAAGCTTTCTTT.

V is TRBV4-3 and J is TRBJ1-4; TRBD1 matches 7 bases. Per the germline V gene, CDR1 is LGHNA and CDR2 is YSLEER. V was clipped by 4 bases and J by 3 bases; unmatched bases: 5. This CDR3 contains 15 residues. CDR3 protein: CASSPGGTANEKLFF. The CDR3 DNA sequence: TGCGCCAGCAGCCCTGGCGGGACAGCTAATGAAAAACTGTTTTTT.

The chain links TRBV14 to TRBJ2-7; no definite D call. CDR3 size: 15 residues. Deletions cut 0 bases from V and 1 base from J, with 10 bases between. Germline V lookup: CDR1 SGHDN, CDR2 FVKESK. In nucleotides, the CDR3 is TGTGCCAGCAGCCAAGATCTTTTAAGTTCCTACGAGCAGTACTTC. Protein: CASSQDLLSSYEQYF.

The chain combines TRBV7-6 with TRBJ2-2, with D unresolved. This CDR3 comprises 16 residues. Trimming stripped 0 bases from V and 0 bases from J, with 8 bases between. Germline CDR1 is SGHVS and CDR2 is FNYEAQ. Here the CDR3 reads CASSLAAAANTGELFF. For the CDR3, the DNA is TGTGCCAGCAGCTTAGCGGCAGCCGCGAACACCGGGGAGCTGTTTTTT.

This clonotype was observed a handful of times. The gene calls are TRBV18 and TRBJ2-2; a weak D match, TRBD2 (6 bases). There are 16 residues in the CDR3. The V gene lost 2 bases and the J gene lost 2 bases, with 12 bases spanning the gap. The germline V gene has CDR1 KGHSH and CDR2 LQKENI. CDR3 in amino acids: CASSPRAGSNTGELFF. In DNA form, the CDR3 reads TGTGCCAGCTCACCAAGAGCCGGGAGTAACACCGGGGAGCTGTTTTTT.

This clonotype was counted between two and nine times. CDR3: CASSQDASGRYNEQFF. CDR3 bases: TGCGCCAGCAGCCAAGATGCTAGCGGGAGGTACAATGAGCAGTTCTTC. The rearrangement links TRBV4-3 to TRBJ2-1, with TRBD2 matching over 11 bases. The CDR3 length is 16 residues. Germline trimming cut 0 bases from V and 4 bases from J; bases unmatched to any gene: 2. Germline loops: CDR1 LGHNA, CDR2 YSLEER.

This clonotype was counted between two and nine times. The chain uses TRBV5-1 and TRBJ2-7; D possibly uses TRBD1 or TRBD2 (5 bases each). The CDR3 length is 15 residues. Between the trimmed V and J ends, which lost 6 bases and 0 bases, there was a span of 16 bases. CDR1 and CDR2 from the germline V gene are SGHRS and YFSETQ. The CDR3 bases are TGCGCCAGCAACCTGGGACGGTCGAACTCCTACGAGCAGTACTTC. This encodes CASNLGRSNSYEQYF.

This rearrangement joins TRBV18 to TRBJ2-5, with 10 bases identical to TRBD2. The germline V gene has CDR1 KGHSH and CDR2 LQKENI. The CDR3 spans 16 residues. V dropped 3 bases and J dropped 4; count of bases not matched to a gene: 8. The CDR3 bases are TGTGCCAGCTCACCCACCCTAGCGGGAGTCGGAGAGACCCAGTACTTC. This gives the protein CASSPTLAGVGETQYF.

The chain joins TRBV5-1 to TRBJ2-3, with a possible D match to TRBD1 (6 bases). Deletions cut 0 bases from V and 4 bases from J, with 9 bases between. The CDR3 consists of 14 residues. Per germline, CDR1 SGHRS and CDR2 YFSETQ. The CDR3 protein is CASSLDTGPDTQYF. The CDR3 nucleotides read TGCGCCAGCAGCTTGGATACAGGGCCAGATACGCAGTATTTT.